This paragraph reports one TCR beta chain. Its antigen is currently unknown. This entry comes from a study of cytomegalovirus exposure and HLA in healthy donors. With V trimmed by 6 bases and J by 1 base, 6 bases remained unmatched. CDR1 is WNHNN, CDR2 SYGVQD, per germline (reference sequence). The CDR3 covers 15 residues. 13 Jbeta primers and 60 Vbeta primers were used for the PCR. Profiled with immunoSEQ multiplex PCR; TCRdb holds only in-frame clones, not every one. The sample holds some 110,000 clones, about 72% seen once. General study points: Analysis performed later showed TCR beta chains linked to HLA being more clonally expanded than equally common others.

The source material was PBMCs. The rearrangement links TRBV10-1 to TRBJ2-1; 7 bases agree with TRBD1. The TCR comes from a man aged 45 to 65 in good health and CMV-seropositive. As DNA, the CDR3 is TGCGCCAGCAGCGTCGGGACAGAGTCCTACAATGAGCAGTTCTTC. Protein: CASSVGTESYNEQFF.